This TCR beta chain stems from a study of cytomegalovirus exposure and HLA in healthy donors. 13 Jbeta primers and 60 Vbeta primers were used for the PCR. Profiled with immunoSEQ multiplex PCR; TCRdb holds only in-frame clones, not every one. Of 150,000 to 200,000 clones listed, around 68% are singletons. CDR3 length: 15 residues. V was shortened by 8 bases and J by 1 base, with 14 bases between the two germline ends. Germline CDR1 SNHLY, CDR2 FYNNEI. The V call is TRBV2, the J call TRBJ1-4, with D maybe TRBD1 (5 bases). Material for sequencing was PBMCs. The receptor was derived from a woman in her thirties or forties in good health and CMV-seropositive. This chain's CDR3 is CASRSQGLTNEKLFF. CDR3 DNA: TGTGCCAGCCGGTCTCAGGGCCTAACTAATGAAAAACTGTTTTTT.